Included here is one TCR beta chain sequence, with context. Sequencing was performed with immunoSEQ multiplex PCR; in TCRdb, only in-frame clones are kept and a portion is missing. The table has tens of thousands of clones, about 91% seen once; the top ten hold around 0.4%. The sample originates from a study of technical replicates of blood from several donors. The CDR3 sequence is 13 residues long. Trimming removed 8 bases at V and 3 bases at J, with 14 bases between. Germline values: CDR1 WSHSY, CDR2 SAAADI. What was sequenced was T cells isolated from PBMCs. The receptor was isolated from a human donor in good health. V is TRBV10-2 and J is TRBJ2-7; D perhaps matches TRBD2 (6 bases). CDR3 nucleotides: TGCGCCAGCTGCCGGGACTCCTTCTACGAGCAGTACTTC. Its protein is CASCRDSFYEQYF.